These 4 T cell receptor beta chains originate from one sample sequenced in a study of shared clonotypes between healthy human individuals. Clones were read by immunoSEQ multiplex PCR, and TCRdb kept only the in-frame ones, dropping some. The table shows roughly 1,600,000 clones, with approximately 98.5% occurring only once. The material sequenced was naive CD4+ T cells sorted from blood. Sample subset: CD45RA+ positively selected. The source of these receptors is a man between 25 and 39 years old in good health.

V and J are TRBV18 and TRBJ2-5; D is ambiguous. Germline CDR1 is KGHSH and CDR2 is LQKENI. The CDR3 covers 15 residues. V gave up 2 bases and J gave up 1 base, with 11 bases separating them. The CDR3 spells CASSPETQVQETQYF. CDR3 nucleotides: TGTGCCAGCTCACCAGAGACACAAGTCCAAGAGACCCAGTACTTC.

The J gene is TRBJ2-1, the V gene TRBV11-3, with 8 bases aligning to TRBD2. Trimming at V came to 1 base and at J to 10 bases, leaving 6 bases not matched to a gene. The CDR3 is made up of 14 amino acids. Germline values: CDR1 SGHNT, CDR2 YENEEA. CDR3 in amino acids: CASSLGRTSLEQFF. The CDR3 DNA reads TGTGCCAGCAGCTTAGGAAGGACTAGCCTGGAGCAGTTCTTC.

This clone was picked up one time. The rearrangement joins TRBV7-9 to TRBJ2-7; 9 positions match TRBD2. After removal of 1 base from V and 7 bases from J, the junction contained 5 bases not matched to a gene. This CDR3 comprises 14 residues. Looked up from germline, CDR1 is SEHNR and CDR2 is FQNEAQ (reference sequence). CDR3 nucleotide sequence: TGTGCCAGCAGCTTAGTTAGCGGGAGAGGTGAGCAGTACTTC. It specifies CASSLVSGRGEQYF.

V is TRBV19 and J is TRBJ2-7; 7 nucleotides line up with TRBD2. The junction had 11 bases not matched to a gene; V was cut back by 1 base and J by 2 bases. The V gene's germline CDR1 is LNHDA and CDR2 SQIVND (reference sequence). The CDR3 extends over 17 amino acids. DNA for the CDR3: TGTGCCAGTAGTATAGGGGGCGCGGCGGGAGTGGCCTACGAGCAGTACTTC. It yields the protein CASSIGGAAGVAYEQYF.